This T cell receptor beta chain was sequenced for a study of T cell repertoires and HLA-DP antigens. In the study overall: DNA input averaged about 220 ng in sorted CD137+CD4+ and approximately 1,200 ng in pre-culture CD4+.

This CDR3 has 12 amino acids. Germline V gives CDR1 SQVTM, CDR2 ANQGSEA. Trimming removed 7 bases at V and 6 bases at J, with 13 bases between. About this clone itself: Its antigen is not identified.

The assay was immunoSEQ multiplex PCR, and TCRdb's table has in-frame clones only and misses some. The sample carries fewer than 75,000 clones, roughly 75% recorded once. The source is a man in his 60s in good health and CMV-seronegative. The sequenced sample was CD4+ T cells from PBMCs. The V call is TRBV29-1, the J call TRBJ2-1, with D perhaps matching TRBD1 (6 bases). This CDR3 is CSGQDIINEQFF. The CDR3 coding sequence is TGCAGCGGACAGGACATTATCAATGAGCAGTTCTTC.